This TCR beta chain was retrieved from a study of T cell repertoires in aging, cancer and after chemotherapy (dated by TCRdb to the late 2010s). Looking at the study overall: Donors spanned six age groups from 30 or younger to 70 or older, with at least three individuals per group. Control TCR repertoires from healthy donors were recorded across several months to years, and re-sampling revealed clear clonal overlap. The complete dataset included about 8.8 million TCR reads. To look at immunoaging and at how T cells reconstitute after chemotherapy, the study profiled TCR beta repertoires in peripheral blood from both healthy donors and cancer patients. Alongside around 98 healthy donors serving as a reference group, the cohort included some 210 cancer patients, of whom more than 85 had hematological cancers and fewer than 140 had solid cancers. Overall study outcomes, separate from this receptor: In healthy donors, the decline in TCR diversity with age was mainly explained by loss of richness, whereas in cancer patients loss of evenness was also found to contribute. In both cancer cohorts, the median generation probability rose over the chemotherapy interval, which suggests that the repertoire was reconstituted through rebound thymic output. According to the authors, the repertoire data do not permit conclusions about immunological memory after chemotherapy. Compared with age-matched healthy donors, untreated patients with hematological or solid cancers had significantly lower TCR diversity and higher clonality in blood.

Multiplex touch-down PCR with a mixed TRB-A/B primer pool was used to amplify rearranged TRB sequences covering the V, D and J segments. Two consecutive PCR reactions with Phusion HS II polymerase added Illumina adapters and sample indices to the amplicons. The amplicons were purified from gel with the NucleoSpin Gel and PCR Clean-up kit and then assessed with Qubit and an Agilent 2100 Bioanalyzer. The libraries were sequenced on an Illumina MiSeq with 600-cycle, single-indexed, paired-end runs. The study's processing was this. Processing of the TRB sequences was carried out with MiXCR versions 2.12 and 3.0.5. A clone was defined as each unique CDR3 nucleotide sequence, and only productive sequences supported by at least two reads were kept. The repertoire metrics were Shannon diversity, evenness, clonality (calculated as one minus evenness), and diversity profiles parameterized by alpha from 0 to 5. The IGoR algorithm was used to calculate generation probabilities for clones in the paired samples taken before and after chemotherapy. The public reads were reprocessed in TCRdb via fastp at Q25 and MiXCR, keeping in-frame beta chains. One record per CDR3 amino acid sequence lists the most common genes and DNA. V and J calls and clone size were set by TCRdb, not the authors. The sample records more than 9,000 distinct CDR3 sequences, 32% of which are singletons. The ten largest clones take up approximately 3.3% of the sample.

TCR beta rearrangements were amplified from genomic DNA extracted from peripheral blood rather than from sorted cells or RNA. This clonotype was seen a few times. Its recognized antigen is unknown. There are no base qualities to consult, and no much larger clone falls within one base. Sample: blood. The TCR comes from a human donor in good health.

The CDR3 region: CASSYTSQGRTQYF. The DNA sequence is as follows: TGTGCCAGCAGTTACACATCACAGGGAAGGACGCAGTATTTT. The chain couples TRBV6-5 to TRBJ2-3, with a tentative D gene TRBD1 over 6 matching bases. Looking up the germline V gene yields CDR1 MNHEY and CDR2 SVGAGI. The CDR3 goes from the cysteine to the phenylalanine over 14 residues. Only CDR3 DNA remains: 42 bases, in frame from the first base. V is cut by 2 bases and J by 9 bases, and the space between the germline ends is 15 bases.